The T cell receptor beta chain under discussion was sequenced for a study of T-cell reconstitution after alpha-beta-depleted transplantation in children. The study's findings and limits: Some patients' high day-60 TCRbeta diversity was traced to surviving recipient T cells and thymic progenitors.

Researchers prepared the TCRbeta library using unique molecular identifiers, the study reports. Using its own MiXCR run on the PCR reads, TCRdb lists one record per CDR3 protein. The sample consists of a few hundred thousand distinct CDR3 sequences, 43% of them appearing once. This clonotype showed up just a few times. Its target is not known. The CDR3 spans 11 residues. Germline-derived CDR1 and CDR2 are SGHTS and YDEGEE. The V and J ends lost 4 bases and 3 bases respectively, with 5 bases between them. The sample was PBMCs, taken before TCRalphabeta/CD19-depleted stem cell transplant. The chain joins TRBV5-8 to TRBJ2-7; D uncertain. The clonotype comes from a girl aged 2 to 10 with aplastic anemia, due to receive a stem cell transplant. The CDR3 nucleotides are TGTGCCAGCAGCAATGTCTACGAGCAGTACTTC. Translated: CASSNVYEQYF.